The 24 T cell receptor beta chains below come from one sample, sequenced in a study of cytomegalovirus exposure and HLA in healthy donors. PCR used 60 Vbeta primers and 13 Jbeta primers. The table came from immunoSEQ multiplex PCR; TCRdb's copy has only in-frame clones and leaves some out. The table has about 200,000 clones, more than 65% seen once. The sequencing sample was made of PBMCs. The receptors come from a man between 45 and 60 years old in good health and CMV-seronegative.

This clone showed up just a few times. For the CDR3, the DNA is TGTGCCAGCAGTTCTAATCCGGGACAGGGGAGTTATGGTGAAAAACTGTTTTTT. Protein: CASSSNPGQGSYGEKLFF. The chain carries TRBV7-9 and TRBJ1-4; 10 nucleotides align to TRBD1. CDR1 is SEHNR and CDR2 is FQNEAQ in the germline V gene (reference sequence). The CDR3 covers 18 residues. Germline trimming cut 6 bases from V and 7 bases from J; bases unmatched to any gene: 17.

The V gene is TRBV19, the J gene TRBJ2-2; 7 positions match TRBD1. Germline CDR1 and CDR2: LNHDA and SQIVND (reference sequence). V lost 4 bases to trimming and J lost 5 bases; unmatched junction nucleotides: 4. CDR3 length: 14 amino acids. Written as DNA, the CDR3 is TGTGCCAGTAGTACGACAGGGATTACCGGGGAGCTGTTTTTT. This codes for CASSTTGITGELFF.

This chain uses TRBV6-1 with TRBJ1-2; D perhaps matches TRBD1 (5 bases). CDR1 and CDR2 (germline): MNHNS, SASEGT. V lost 7 bases to trimming and J lost 4 bases, with 10 bases between them. The CDR3 extends over 12 amino acids. The DNA of the CDR3 is TGTGCCAGCAACACTCAGGGCTATGGCTACACCTTC. This codes for CASNTQGYGYTF.

CDR3 nucleotides: TGTGCCAGCAGCCCCGGTCGGGACAGGGTCTACGAGCAGTACTTC. Amino acid sequence: CASSPGRDRVYEQYF. The chain uses TRBV7-3 and TRBJ2-7, with TRBD1 identical over 9 bases. The CDR3 runs 15 residues. The germline CDR1 and CDR2 sequences are SGHTA and FQGTGA. With 5 bases clipped from V and 3 bases from J, the junction kept 8 bases outside the gene matches. Variable domain in full (rest from reference TRBV7-3 and TRBJ2-7): GAGVSQTPSNKVTEKGKYVELRCDPISGHTALYWYRQSLGQGPEFLIYFQGTGAADDSGLPNDRFFAVRPEGSVSTLKIQRTERGDSAVYLCASSPGRDRVYEQYFGPGTRLTVT.

The V gene is TRBV11-2, the J gene TRBJ2-5; a possible D gene is TRBD2 (5 bases). The V end was cut by 0 bases, the J end by 0 bases, with 11 bases between. CDR1 and CDR2 from the germline V gene are SGHAT and FQNNGV. The CDR3 sequence is 16 residues long. Here the CDR3 reads CASSLDLLVNQETQYF. The CDR3 nucleotides read TGTGCCAGCAGCTTAGACCTACTAGTGAACCAAGAGACCCAGTACTTC.

The J gene is TRBJ2-1, the V gene TRBV11-2, with 13 bases aligning to TRBD2. Germline loops: CDR1 SGHAT, CDR2 FQNNGV. The CDR3 is 19 residues long. The V gene end was trimmed by 5 bases and the J gene end by 3 bases; junction bases not matched to a gene: 13. The chain's CDR3 is CASSHRTSGRGVGYNEQFF. The DNA for the CDR3 is TGTGCCAGCAGCCATCGGACTAGCGGGAGAGGGGTGGGCTACAATGAGCAGTTCTTC.

In DNA form, the CDR3 reads TGCGCCAGCAGCGCCGGACAGGGGATCAACACCGGGGAGCTGTTTTTT. This encodes CASSAGQGINTGELFF. The chain is built from TRBV4-1 and TRBJ2-2; 9 nucleotides agree with TRBD1. The ends lost 5 bases at V and 2 bases at J; junction bases unmatched: 6. The germline V gene has CDR1 MGHRA and CDR2 YSYEKL. The CDR3 is made up of 16 amino acids.

The chain is built from TRBV28 and TRBJ2-4, with 7 bases matching TRBD1. Losses at the gene ends were 2 bases for V and 0 bases for J; bases not matched to a gene: 4. CDR1 MDHEN and CDR2 SYDVKM come from the germline V gene. The CDR3 spans 16 residues. CDR3 DNA: TGTGCCAGCAGTTTACGGGACAGAATAGCCAAAAACATTCAGTACTTC. It codes for CASSLRDRIAKNIQYF.

Comment on this clone: Germline is not matched at one junction end, which may reflect a read error. V usage is TRBV27 and J usage is TRBJ2-2; no clear D. This CDR3 is built from 16 residues. Looked up from germline, CDR1 is MNHEY and CDR2 is SMNVEV (reference sequence). For the CDR3, the DNA is TGTGTCAGCAGTGTCCGACTCTCGACTAACACCGGGGAGCTGTTTTTT. It codes for CVSSVRLSTNTGELFF.

The J gene is TRBJ1-2, the V gene TRBV19, with a tentative D call TRBD1 (5 bases). V was cut by 3 bases and J by 1 base, with 9 bases left in between. Germline V gene data show CDR1 as LNHDA and CDR2 as SQIVND (reference sequence). CDR3 length equals 14 residues. The CDR3 loop is CASSMTEINYGYTF. Written as DNA, the CDR3 is TGTGCCAGTAGTATGACAGAAATTAACTATGGCTACACCTTC.

V and J are TRBV27 and TRBJ2-4; D may be TRBD1 (6 bases). The V gene lost 6 bases and the J gene lost 8 bases, with 23 bases spanning the gap. CDR3 length: 16 residues. Germline V lookup: CDR1 MNHEY, CDR2 SMNVEV (reference sequence). This CDR3 is CASSPYLGNREHIQYF. CDR3 DNA sequence: TGTGCCAGCAGCCCCTACCTGGGTAACAGGGAGCACATTCAGTACTTC.

The table lists this clone with a few counts. The chain has TRBV10-1 and TRBJ1-2; tentatively, D is TRBD1 (5 bases). V gave up 4 bases and J gave up 1 base, with 13 bases separating them. Per the germline V gene, CDR1 is WNHNN and CDR2 is SYGVQD (reference sequence). The CDR3 covers 15 residues. The CDR3 region has the DNA TGCGCCAGCAGTGTTTTCCCAGGGTTTAACTATGGCTACACCTTC. It codes for CASSVFPGFNYGYTF.

This clone was detected a few times. This chain connects TRBV19 to TRBJ2-7; TRBD1 aligns across 7 bases. The CDR3 loop spans 14 amino acids. J lost 1 base, V lost 6 bases, and 6 bases had no gene match. From germline, CDR1 is LNHDA and CDR2 SQIVND (reference sequence). The DNA of the CDR3 is TGTGCCAGTAGACGGACAGGAAATTCCTACGAGCAGTACTTC. Its translation is CASRRTGNSYEQYF.

This chain links TRBV6-1 with TRBJ2-7, with 7 positions matching TRBD1. This CDR3 is built from 15 residues. CDR1 is MNHNS, CDR2 SASEGT, per germline. The J segment lost 2 bases and the V segment lost 7 bases, leaving 11 bases of the junction unmatched. CDR3 nucleotide sequence: TGTGCCAGCAACCCCCCGAGGGGGCAGCCCTACGAGCAGTACTTC. As protein: CASNPPRGQPYEQYF.

This clone has more than one count but fewer than ten. The CDR3 loop reads CASTLAGAGNIQYF. CDR3 nucleotide sequence: TGTGCCAGCACCCTAGCAGGGGCCGGAAACATTCAGTACTTC. The V and J genes are TRBV11-1 and TRBJ2-4, with a tentative D call TRBD1 (6 bases). Germline V gene sequence: CDR1 SGHAT, CDR2 FQDESV (reference sequence). Trimming shortened V by 7 bases and J by 6 bases, and 16 bases separated the two germline ends. The CDR3 spans 14 residues.

This clone was found a few times. V and J are TRBV7-2 and TRBJ2-1; D perhaps matches TRBD2 (7 bases). CDR1 and CDR2 (germline): SGHTA, FQGNSA. CDR3 length: 13 residues. Trimming pared 6 bases from V and 7 bases from J, leaving 13 bases between. The CDR3 DNA follows: TGTGCCAGCAGAAAGGGAGGGGGGAATGAGCAGTTCTTC. Encoded protein: CASRKGGGNEQFF.

The J gene is TRBJ2-7, the V gene TRBV7-3; D is unclear. Per the germline V gene, CDR1 is SGHTA and CDR2 is FQGTGA. V dropped 2 bases and J dropped 2 bases, with 13 bases sitting between them. The CDR3 contains 15 residues. CDR3 nucleotides: TGTGCCAGCAGCTTAGGCCCGACTGTTCCCTACGAGCAGTACTTC. Amino acid sequence: CASSLGPTVPYEQYF.

Points on this clone: The same CDR3 arises from other DNA sequences in this sample as well. This chain joins TRBV5-1 and TRBJ2-1, with TRBD1 matching 11 bases. This CDR3 region has 15 residues. With V trimmed by 0 bases and J by 7 bases, 3 bases remained unmatched. Per the germline V gene, CDR1 is SGHRS and CDR2 is YFSETQ. The CDR3 sequence: CASSLGGTGGNEQFF. The CDR3 DNA sequence: TGCGCCAGCAGCTTGGGTGGGACAGGGGGAAATGAGCAGTTCTTC. Filled out from reference TRBV5-1 and TRBJ2-1, the complete variable domain reads KAGVTQTPRYLIKTRGQQVTLSCSPISGHRSVSWYQQTPGQGLQFLFEYFSETQRNKGNFPGRFSGRQFSNSRSEMNVSTLELGDSALYLCASSLGGTGGNEQFFGPGTRLTVL.

The chain employs TRBV28 and TRBJ1-2, with D hard to call. The CDR3 sequence is 12 residues long. Between the trimmed V and J ends, which lost 6 bases and 8 bases, there was a span of 13 bases. Germline V gene lookup returns CDR1 MDHEN and CDR2 SYDVKM. The CDR3 reads CASSREGAGYTF. CDR3 bases: TGTGCCAGCAGCCGGGAGGGAGCCGGCTACACCTTC.

The rearrangement joins TRBV5-1 to TRBJ1-2; 12 bases match TRBD1. The CDR3 is 16 residues long. Per germline, CDR1 SGHRS and CDR2 YFSETQ. J lost 4 bases, V lost 9 bases, and 13 bases had no gene match. In nucleotides, the CDR3 is TGCGCCACCCATCCAGGGACAGGGGGCATCGGCTATGGCTACACCTTC. It encodes CATHPGTGGIGYGYTF.

The chain links TRBV28 to TRBJ1-1; 9 bases are shared with TRBD1. V was clipped by 2 bases and J by 1 base; unmatched bases: 8. This CDR3 is 17 amino acids long. Germline-derived CDR1 and CDR2 are MDHEN and SYDVKM. CDR3 coding DNA: TGTGCCAGCAGTTTAACCGGGACAGGGAGACGGAACACTGAAGCTTTCTTT. Protein product: CASSLTGTGRRNTEAFF. Together with reference TRBV28 and TRBJ1-1, the CDR3 gives the full variable domain: DVKVTQSSRYLVKRTGEKVFLECVQDMDHENMFWYRQDPGLGLRLIYFSYDVKMKEKGDIPEGYSVSREKKERFSLILESASTNQTSMYLCASSLTGTGRRNTEAFFGQGTRLTVV.

This clone has a single count. The V call is TRBV2, the J call TRBJ2-1, with TRBD2 as a possible D gene (5 bases). There are 15 residues in the CDR3. The ends were cut back, 4 bases at V and 0 bases at J, with 10 bases in the middle. The germline V gene encodes CDR1 SNHLY and CDR2 FYNNEI. CDR3 protein: CASSGTFSSYNEQFF. The CDR3 DNA is TGTGCCAGCAGTGGGACTTTTAGCTCCTACAATGAGCAGTTCTTC. The variable domain in full, completed from reference TRBV2 and TRBJ2-1, reads EPEVTQTPSHQVTQMGQEVILRCVPISNHLYFYWYRQILGQKVEFLVSFYNNEISEKSEIFDDQFSVERPDGSNFTLKIRSTKLEDSAMYFCASSGTFSSYNEQFFGPGTRLTVL.

The genes are TRBV7-9 and TRBJ2-7; 10 nucleotides agree with TRBD1. The CDR3 contains 16 residues. After removal of 5 bases from V and 2 bases from J, the junction contained 9 bases not matched to a gene. Germline CDR1 is SEHNR and CDR2 is FQNEAQ (reference sequence). This CDR3 reads CASSTTGQGKTYEQYF. CDR3 sequence (DNA): TGTGCCAGCAGCACGACGGGACAGGGGAAGACCTACGAGCAGTACTTC.

The chain links TRBV5-1 to TRBJ1-2; 9 nucleotides align to TRBD1. CDR3 size: 14 residues. J was trimmed by 4 bases and V by 0 bases; bases with no gene match: 1. Germline V gene lookup returns CDR1 SGHRS and CDR2 YFSETQ. Here the CDR3 reads CASSLGDRAYGYTF. As DNA, the CDR3 is TGCGCCAGCAGCTTGGGGGACAGGGCCTATGGCTACACCTTC.